This T cell receptor beta chain was sequenced for a study of CD8 T cells in Susac syndrome. Trimming removed 3 bases at V and 0 bases at J, with 3 bases between. This CDR3 has 13 residues. The germline V gene encodes CDR1 MNHNS and CDR2 SASEGT. Blood CD8+ and CD4+ T cells underwent high-throughput TCR beta sequencing. The multiple sclerosis controls comprised treatment-naive patients whose relapsing-remitting disease was stable or active. As for this clonotype: No antigen is known for it.

Points from the study as a whole: The authors acknowledged that their TCR sequencing and HLA analysis involved a relatively small number of individuals.

cDNA came from approximately 0.5 to 1 ug RNA primed by random hexamers. TCR beta CDR3 was amplified by immunoSEQ covering 54 Vbeta and 13 Jbeta. TCRdb reprocessed the immunoSEQ multiplex PCR reads with MiXCR, giving one entry per CDR3 protein. This table has some 300,000 distinct CDR3 sequences, 85% appearing once. This receptor was obtained from a human donor with multiple sclerosis. The sample taken for sequencing was CD8+ T cells from PBMCs. The chain joins TRBV6-1 to TRBJ1-5; D not certain. CDR3 in amino acids: CASSDDSNQPQHF. The DNA for the CDR3 is TGTGCCAGCAGTGATGATAGCAATCAGCCCCAGCATTTT.